One sample yielded the 23 T cell receptor beta chains listed below, sequenced in a study of cytomegalovirus exposure and HLA in healthy donors. A multiplex PCR was run with 60 Vbeta primers and 13 Jbeta primers. Data came from immunoSEQ multiplex PCR; TCRdb stores just in-frame clones and leaves some out. The table records fewer than 85,000 clones, approximately 69% of them present only once. Input material: PBMCs. Receptors were obtained from a man aged 35-49 years in good health and CMV-seropositive.

V usage is TRBV9 and J usage is TRBJ2-2; D might be TRBD2 (5 bases). V was shortened by 0 bases and J by 4 bases, with 19 bases between the two germline ends. The germline gives CDR1 SGDLS, CDR2 YYNGEE. This CDR3 has 18 amino acids. The chain's CDR3 is CASSVGGGLGLGTGELFF. As DNA, the CDR3 is TGTGCCAGCAGCGTAGGAGGAGGACTGGGGTTGGGCACCGGGGAGCTGTTTTTT. Complete variable domain (other parts from reference TRBV9 and TRBJ2-2): DSGVTQTPKHLITATGQRVTLRCSPRSGDLSVYWYQQSLDQGLQFLIQYYNGEERAKGNILERFSAQQFPDLHSELNLSSLELGDSALYFCASSVGGGLGLGTGELFFGEGSRLTVL.

The J gene is TRBJ2-3, the V gene TRBV4-1, with D perhaps matching TRBD1 (6 bases). The V end lost 2 bases, the J end lost 2 bases, and 11 bases lay between the germline ends. This CDR3 spans 15 amino acids. From germline, CDR1 is MGHRA and CDR2 YSYEKL. CDR3 in DNA: TGCGCCAGCAGCCAACCAGGACAGCTCACAGATACGCAGTATTTT. It translates to CASSQPGQLTDTQYF.

This clone was detected only a few times. V gene TRBV2 combines with J gene TRBJ2-1, with 8 positions matching TRBD1. The CDR3 is 14 residues long. With V trimmed by 11 bases and J by 7 bases, 13 bases remained unmatched. Germline V gene lookup returns CDR1 SNHLY and CDR2 FYNNEI. CDR3 sequence (DNA): TGTGCCGGCGCCCTAGGCAGGGGGCATAATGAGCAGTTCTTC. Its protein is CAGALGRGHNEQFF.

V is TRBV4-1 and J is TRBJ2-7; the match to TRBD2 covers 8 bases. Germline V gene lookup returns CDR1 MGHRA and CDR2 YSYEKL. This CDR3 contains 15 residues. V shed 3 bases, J shed 6 bases, and the junction held 10 bases outside the gene matches. The CDR3 here is CASSQAGGPPGEQYF. The DNA for the CDR3 is TGCGCCAGCAGCCAGGCGGGGGGCCCGCCTGGCGAGCAGTACTTC.

The chain uses TRBV5-6 and TRBJ1-1; TRBD1 aligns across 8 bases. V was clipped by 2 bases and J by 5 bases; unmatched bases: 5. The CDR3 has 14 amino acids. From germline, CDR1 is SGHDT and CDR2 YYEEEE. The CDR3 region has the DNA TGTGCCAGCAGCTTTTACGACAGGGGAACTGAAGCTTTCTTT. Protein: CASSFYDRGTEAFF.

This chain joins TRBV6-1 and TRBJ2-1, with 10 positions matching TRBD2. This CDR3 spans 14 amino acids. The V segment lost 7 bases and the J segment 6 bases; nucleotides outside the gene matches: 6. Germline CDR1 and CDR2: MNHNS and SASEGT. This CDR3 reads CASTLAGVANEQFF. The CDR3 DNA reads TGTGCCAGCACCCTAGCGGGAGTTGCCAATGAGCAGTTCTTC.

The V gene is TRBV7-2, the J gene TRBJ2-5; maybe TRBD2 (6 bases). CDR1 and CDR2 from the germline V gene are SGHTA and FQGNSA. With 1 base removed from V and 5 bases from J, the gap between germline ends came to 17 bases. The CDR3 has 16 amino acids. CDR3 sequence: CASSLVAGTSRETQYF. The CDR3 DNA is TGTGCCAGCAGCTTAGTAGCAGGGACTTCACGGGAGACCCAGTACTTC.

This clone was counted between two and nine times. V gene TRBV14 combines with J gene TRBJ2-7; a weak D match, TRBD1 (5 bases). This CDR3 has 15 amino acids. V dropped 5 bases and J dropped 0 bases, with 14 bases sitting between them. CDR1 is SGHDN and CDR2 is FVKESK in the germline V gene. The CDR3 DNA follows: TGTGCCAGCAGCGACGCGACAGCTATCTCCTACGAGCAGTACTTC. This encodes CASSDATAISYEQYF.

This clone was seen more than once but under ten times. V is TRBV6-1 and J is TRBJ2-1, with D perhaps matching TRBD2 (5 bases). Germline CDR1 is MNHNS and CDR2 is SASEGT. The CDR3 is 15 amino acids. Trimming removed 3 bases from V and 8 bases from J, with 17 bases in between. The CDR3 sequence is CASSEDWDGLDEQFF. The CDR3 bases are TGTGCCAGCAGTGAGGACTGGGATGGTCTCGATGAGCAGTTCTTC.

V is TRBV7-2 and J is TRBJ2-1; the D gene is possibly TRBD2 (6 bases). V shed 0 bases and J shed 4 bases, with 13 bases lying between them. The CDR3 runs 16 residues. The germline gives CDR1 SGHTA, CDR2 FQGNSA. The CDR3 reads CASSLAGGGQYNEQFF. DNA for the CDR3: TGTGCCAGCAGCTTAGCGGGGGGAGGCCAATACAATGAGCAGTTCTTC.

The chain recombines TRBV28 with TRBJ2-5, with TRBD1 identical over 8 bases. The germline CDR1 and CDR2 sequences are MDHEN and SYDVKM. V lost 5 bases to trimming and J lost 4 bases; unmatched junction nucleotides: 9. The length of the CDR3 is 15 residues. The CDR3 sequence: CASSTKDRDRETQYF. The CDR3 DNA reads as TGTGCCAGCAGTACCAAGGACAGGGATCGAGAGACCCAGTACTTC.

This clone was observed a few times. The chain has TRBV9 and TRBJ1-2, with TRBD1 as a possible D gene (5 bases). Germline assignment: CDR1 SGDLS and CDR2 YYNGEE. V was clipped by 0 bases and J by 8 bases, with 17 bases between them. The CDR3 runs to 15 residues. In DNA form, the CDR3 reads TGTGCCAGCAGCGTAGAGGTTCTGGGGGGATCGGGCTACACCTTC. The encoded protein is CASSVEVLGGSGYTF. The variable domain in full, with the rest retrieved from reference TRBV9 and TRBJ1-2, is DSGVTQTPKHLITATGQRVTLRCSPRSGDLSVYWYQQSLDQGLQFLIQYYNGEERAKGNILERFSAQQFPDLHSELNLSSLELGDSALYFCASSVEVLGGSGYTFGSGTRLTVV.

The chain carries TRBV5-1 and TRBJ2-7; TRBD2 matches at 7 bases. CDR3 length: 14 residues. Germline loops: CDR1 SGHRS, CDR2 YFSETQ. J was trimmed by 3 bases and V by 2 bases; bases with no gene match: 5. The CDR3, as DNA: TGCGCCAGCAGCTTCCGGGGGGTATACTACGAGCAGTACTTC. It codes for CASSFRGVYYEQYF.

This clone was counted only a few times. V gene TRBV11-3 combines with J gene TRBJ2-1, with 7 bases aligning to TRBD1. Germline CDR1 reads SGHNT; CDR2 reads YENEEA. The CDR3 totals 16 residues. V was pared by 5 bases and J by 5 bases, with 12 bases of the junction left unmatched. DNA of the CDR3: TGTGCCAGCAGCACCCACAGGGGATCAAGGGACAATGAGCAGTTCTTC. This encodes CASSTHRGSRDNEQFF.

V usage is TRBV30 and J usage is TRBJ2-2; 11 nucleotides agree with TRBD1. V lost 2 bases, J lost 4 bases, and 3 bases stayed unmatched. Germline V lookup: CDR1 GTSNPN, CDR2 SVGIG (reference sequence). The CDR3 consists of 15 residues. Written as DNA, the CDR3 is TGTGCCTGGAGTCCAGGGACAGGGGGCACCGGGGAGCTGTTTTTT. Protein product: CAWSPGTGGTGELFF.

In this sample, this clone turned up a few times. The chain combines TRBV9 with TRBJ2-1; 9 bases are a match to TRBD1. Germline CDR1 reads SGDLS; CDR2 reads YYNGEE. The V gene end was trimmed by 2 bases and the J gene end by 7 bases; junction bases not matched to a gene: 7. The CDR3 is made up of 15 amino acids. CDR3 region: CASSVGGQGWNEQFF. The CDR3 DNA sequence: TGTGCCAGCAGCGTCGGGGGACAGGGTTGGAATGAGCAGTTCTTC.

Only one count was recorded for this clone. The genes are TRBV7-8 and TRBJ1-5, with TRBD1 identical over 9 bases. Germline V gives CDR1 SGHVS, CDR2 FQNEAQ. The J segment lost 2 bases and the V segment lost 5 bases, leaving 4 bases of the junction unmatched. The CDR3 runs 15 residues. The CDR3: CASSARQGGNQPQHF. The CDR3, as DNA: TGTGCCAGCAGCGCCCGACAGGGGGGCAATCAGCCCCAGCATTTT.

The V gene is TRBV5-1, the J gene TRBJ1-2, with a possible D match to TRBD1 (6 bases). CDR1 and CDR2 from the germline V gene are SGHRS and YFSETQ. The CDR3 length is 15 residues. The germline V and J ends were trimmed by 3 bases and 6 bases, with 18 bases remaining between them. CDR3 loop: CASSSYRAKDDGYTF. In DNA, the CDR3 is TGCGCCAGCAGCTCATACAGGGCTAAGGACGATGGCTACACCTTC.

V is TRBV5-1 and J is TRBJ2-1, with 9 bases lining up with TRBD1. The V gene end was trimmed by 4 bases and the J gene end by 8 bases; junction bases not matched to a gene: 10. Germline CDR1 reads SGHRS; CDR2 reads YFSETQ. The CDR3 runs to 15 residues. CDR3 region: CASSTRDRVFHEQFF. The CDR3, as DNA: TGCGCCAGCAGCACCCGGGACAGGGTCTTTCATGAGCAGTTCTTC.

The V gene is TRBV28, the J gene TRBJ1-5; a weak D match, TRBD1 (5 bases). Germline CDR1 MDHEN, CDR2 SYDVKM. The CDR3 loop spans 12 amino acids. V dropped 4 bases and J dropped 5 bases, with 6 bases sitting between them. The chain's CDR3 is CASSWGDQPQHF. The CDR3 DNA is TGTGCCAGCAGTTGGGGGGATCAGCCCCAGCATTTT.

V and J are TRBV9 and TRBJ2-1; TRBD2 matches 11 bases. After removal of 4 bases from V and 0 bases from J, the junction contained 6 bases not matched to a gene. CDR1 is SGDLS and CDR2 is YYNGEE in the germline V gene. The CDR3 length is 17 residues. As DNA, the CDR3 is TGTGCCAGCAGCCTTGGGACTAGCGGTAGCTCCTACAATGAGCAGTTCTTC. Its protein is CASSLGTSGSSYNEQFF.

This rearrangement joins TRBV10-3 to TRBJ2-5, with 9 positions matching TRBD2. Trimming at V came to 6 bases and at J to 3 bases, leaving 8 bases not matched to a gene. Germline V lookup: CDR1 ENHRY, CDR2 SYGVKD. This CDR3 has 15 residues. CDR3 coding DNA: TGTGCCATCAGGGTTAGCGGGGGCCGAGAAGAGACCCAGTACTTC. This codes for CAIRVSGGREETQYF.

The CDR3 nucleotides read TGTGCCAGTAGCCGGGGAGATACGCAGTATTTT. Protein product: CASSRGDTQYF. The chain joins TRBV19 to TRBJ2-3, with TRBD2 as a possible D gene (5 bases). The germline V gene has CDR1 LNHDA and CDR2 SQIVND (reference sequence). V was pared by 6 bases and J by 5 bases, with 6 bases between. This CDR3 contains 11 residues.